The clone carrying this T cell receptor (beta chain) was detected only a few times. Antigen specificity is unknown. Authors of the study amplified TCR beta CDR3 regions from RNA transcripts. TCR CDR3 underwent first-round RT-PCR with the HTBI primer set. Each CDR3 protein gets one entry after TCRdb re-called the multiplex PCR reads with MiXCR. Among hundreds of thousands of distinct CDR3 sequences listed, about 17% were seen once. Between the trimmed V and J ends, which lost 4 bases and 4 bases, there was a span of 11 bases. The CDR3 is made up of 13 amino acids. Germline V CDR1 and CDR2: SGDLS, YYNGEE. The data were taken from a study of T cells in Graves' hyperthyroidism and ophthalmopathy. Study-level findings and limits: Most clonotypes that expanded in the thyroid above 0.001 also showed up in blood.

Material for sequencing was blood. The V and J genes are TRBV9 and TRBJ1-1; no reliable D call. The receptor was isolated from a woman between 25 and 40 years old with Graves' hyperthyroidism. The chain's CDR3 is CASSPGSVTEAFF. CDR3 DNA: TGTGCCAGCAGCCCTGGTTCGGTCACTGAAGCTTTCTTT.